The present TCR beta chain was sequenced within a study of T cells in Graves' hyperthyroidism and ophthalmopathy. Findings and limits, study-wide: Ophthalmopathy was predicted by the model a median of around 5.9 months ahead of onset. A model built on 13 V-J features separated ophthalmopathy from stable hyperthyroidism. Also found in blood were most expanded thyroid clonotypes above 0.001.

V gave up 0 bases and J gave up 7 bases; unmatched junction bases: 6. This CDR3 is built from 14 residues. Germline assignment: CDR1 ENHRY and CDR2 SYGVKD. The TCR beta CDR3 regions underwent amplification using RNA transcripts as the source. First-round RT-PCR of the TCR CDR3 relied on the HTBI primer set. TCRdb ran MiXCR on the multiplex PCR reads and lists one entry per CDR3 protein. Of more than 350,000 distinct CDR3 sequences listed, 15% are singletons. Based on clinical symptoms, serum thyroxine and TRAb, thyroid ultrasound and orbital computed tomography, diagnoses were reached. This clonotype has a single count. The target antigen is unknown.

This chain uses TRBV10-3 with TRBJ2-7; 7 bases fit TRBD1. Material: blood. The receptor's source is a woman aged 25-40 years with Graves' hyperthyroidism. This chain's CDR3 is CAISESGGPREQYF. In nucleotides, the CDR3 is TGTGCCATCAGTGAGTCAGGGGGCCCAAGGGAGCAGTACTTC.